Shown below are 20 T cell receptor beta chains from a single sample sequenced in a study of CD8 T cells in ankylosing spondylitis. For these TCRs, the target antigens are not known. Study-wide results and caveats: Apparently characteristic of ankylosing spondylitis blood was a TCR beta motif (about 8 highly homologous variants).

In TCRdb, the 5' RACE reads were re-called with MiXCR into one record per CDR3 protein. Among around 130,000 distinct CDR3 sequences listed, about 15% were seen once. The sequencing input was blood, either unsorted or a sorted T cell fraction (not recorded which). The receptors come from a male donor with ankylosing spondylitis.

V gene TRBV4-1 combines with J gene TRBJ1-6, with D hard to call. This CDR3 region has 14 residues. V shed 3 bases and J shed 6 bases, with 9 bases lying between them. Germline CDR1 and CDR2: MGHRA and YSYEKL. CDR3 in DNA: TGCGCCAGCAGCCAGGCGGAAATTAATTCACCCCTCCACTTT. Encoded protein: CASSQAEINSPLHF.

This clonotype was seen only a few times. This rearrangement joins TRBV28 to TRBJ1-5; a weak D match, TRBD1 (5 bases). The germline gives CDR1 MDHEN, CDR2 SYDVKM. The V end was cut by 6 bases, the J end by 9 bases, with 12 bases between. The CDR3 runs to 12 residues. CDR3 in amino acids: CASRQAIMPQHF. The CDR3 DNA follows: TGTGCCAGCAGACAGGCAATCATGCCCCAGCATTTT.

This clonotype was picked up one time. The rearrangement links TRBV4-3 to TRBJ1-2; D gene unclear. The CDR3 contains 15 residues. V was pared by 1 base and J by 3 bases, with 12 bases between. Germline CDR1 LGHNA, CDR2 YSLEER. CDR3 residues: CASSQGVRSHYGYTF. For the CDR3, the DNA is TGCGCCAGCAGCCAAGGGGTCAGGTCACACTATGGCTACACCTTC.

This clonotype was detected only a few times. The rearrangement joins TRBV12-3 or TRBV12-4 to TRBJ2-5, with D tentatively TRBD1 or TRBD2 (7 bases each). CDR3 length: 13 amino acids. Deletions cut 5 bases from V and 4 bases from J, with 11 bases between. Here the CDR3 reads CASSGRGLETQYF. CDR3 DNA sequence: TGTGCCAGCAGTGGGAGGGGGCTAGAGACCCAGTACTTC.

The V call is TRBV6-2 or TRBV6-3, the J call TRBJ2-1; 11 bases line up with TRBD2. Per germline, CDR1 MNHEY and CDR2 SVGEGT. This CDR3 is built from 15 residues. V shed 5 bases, J shed 8 bases, and the junction held 8 bases outside the gene matches. The CDR3: CASSRLAGFDDEQFF. The DNA for the CDR3 is TGTGCCAGCAGTCGACTAGCGGGATTTGATGATGAGCAGTTCTTC.

In this sample, this clonotype turned up a few times. J is TRBJ1-2 and V is TRBV20-1; tentatively, D is TRBD1 (6 bases). Germline CDR1 DFQATT, CDR2 SNEGSKA (reference sequence). With 0 bases removed from V and 6 bases from J, the gap between germline ends came to 8 bases. The CDR3 contains 12 residues. Written as DNA, the CDR3 is TGCAGTGCTAGAGATCAGGGGAATGGCTACACCTTC. Amino acid sequence: CSARDQGNGYTF.

This clonotype was recorded only once. The V and J genes are TRBV27 and TRBJ2-3, with D perhaps matching TRBD2 (5 bases). Per the germline V gene, CDR1 is MNHEY and CDR2 is SMNVEV (reference sequence). V gave up 3 bases and J gave up 10 bases, with 11 bases separating them. The CDR3 contains 12 residues. The DNA of the CDR3 is TGTGCCAGCAGTTTGGGAGAGGGTTCGCAGTATTTT. Its translation is CASSLGEGSQYF.

In this sample, this clonotype turned up many times. This chain joins TRBV7-2 and TRBJ1-5, with D maybe TRBD1 (6 bases). Trimming cost V 1 base and J 3 bases, with 10 bases left between them. This CDR3 region has 15 residues. Looked up from germline, CDR1 is SGHTA and CDR2 is FQGNSA. The CDR3, as DNA: TGTGCCAGCAGCTTAGGGGGGGGGCCCAATCAGCCCCAGCATTTT. Translated, it gives CASSLGGGPNQPQHF.

In its sample, this clonotype was seen a few times. The CDR3: CASSQLTGVGYTF. The DNA for the CDR3 is TGTGCCAGCAGCCAGCTCACAGGGGTTGGCTACACCTTC. This rearrangement joins TRBV4-2 to TRBJ1-2; 7 bases are shared with TRBD1. V was pared by 3 bases and J by 7 bases, with 5 bases of the junction left unmatched. Germline values: CDR1 LGHNA, CDR2 YNFKEQ. The length of the CDR3 is 13 residues.

The chain carries TRBV12-3 or TRBV12-4 and TRBJ1-2; tentative D call: TRBD1 (6 bases). The CDR3 is 15 amino acids. Trimming shortened V by 5 bases and J by 4 bases, and 17 bases separated the two germline ends. In DNA form, the CDR3 reads TGTGCCAGCAGTCCCACAGGGTTGGCGAGCTATGGCTACACCTTC. Amino acid sequence: CASSPTGLASYGYTF.

In its sample, this clonotype was seen once. Sequence at one end of the junction differs from germline and may be a read error. The chain is built from TRBV7-7 and TRBJ2-5, with 7 bases fitting TRBD2. This CDR3 comprises 16 residues. Germline assignment: CDR1 SSHAT and CDR2 FNYEAQ (reference sequence). CDR3 protein: CASSLAPAGAEETQYF. The DNA of the CDR3 is TGTGCTAGCAGCTTAGCGCCGGCGGGAGCGGAAGAGACCCAGTACTTC. Full variable domain (outside the CDR3, taken from reference TRBV7-7 and TRBJ2-5): GAGVSQSPRYKVTKRGQDVTLRCDPISSHATLYWYQQALGQGPEFLTYFNYEAQPDKSGLPSDRFSAERPEGSISTLTIQRTEQRDSAMYRCASSLAPAGAEETQYFGPGTRLLVL.

This clonotype was counted a few times. V and J are TRBV7-2 and TRBJ2-2, with TRBD1 as a possible D gene (6 bases). CDR1 and CDR2 (germline): SGHTA, FQGNSA. The V and J ends lost 5 bases and 4 bases respectively, with 14 bases between them. This CDR3 is built from 15 residues. The CDR3 DNA is TGTGCCAGCAGCCTACAGGGATTGGGCACCGGGGAGCTGTTTTTT. Its translation: CASSLQGLGTGELFF.

This clonotype was found a few times. This chain connects TRBV28 to TRBJ2-1; D possibly corresponds to TRBD2 (5 bases). CDR3 size: 14 residues. The germline V gene encodes CDR1 MDHEN and CDR2 SYDVKM. Between the trimmed V and J ends, which lost 7 bases and 3 bases, there was a span of 13 bases. The CDR3, as DNA: TGTGCCAGCACCGAGGACTTAATCTACAATGAGCAGTTCTTC. It codes for CASTEDLIYNEQFF.

This clonotype has more than one count but fewer than ten. The chain uses TRBV20-1 and TRBJ2-2, with D possibly TRBD2 on 6 matching bases. The CDR3 has 12 amino acids. Germline V lookup: CDR1 DFQATT, CDR2 SNEGSKA (reference sequence). Between the trimmed V and J ends, which lost 3 bases and 6 bases, there was a span of 8 bases. This CDR3 is CSARGGAGELFF. The CDR3 coding sequence is TGCAGTGCTAGGGGGGGTGCCGGGGAGCTGTTTTTT.

The rearrangement uses TRBV7-9 and TRBJ2-1; D not certain. The ends were cut back, 2 bases at V and 4 bases at J, with 12 bases in the middle. This CDR3 contains 15 residues. Germline V gene lookup returns CDR1 SEHNR and CDR2 FQNEAQ (reference sequence). The CDR3 reads CASSLSGGVYNEQFF. CDR3 coding DNA: TGTGCCAGCAGCTTATCGGGCGGCGTGTACAATGAGCAGTTCTTC. Supplemented by reference TRBV7-9 and TRBJ2-1, the full variable domain reads DTGVSQNPRHKITKRGQNVTFRCDPISEHNRLYWYRQTLGQGPEFLTYFQNEAQLEKSRLLSDRFSAERPKGSFSTLEIQRTEQGDSAMYLCASSLSGGVYNEQFFGPGTRLTVL.

This clonotype has only a few counts. V is TRBV27 and J is TRBJ2-5; weak D call: TRBD1 (6 bases). CDR1 MNHEY and CDR2 SMNVEV come from the germline V gene (reference sequence). V shed 3 bases and J shed 6 bases, with 14 bases lying between them. The CDR3 length is 14 residues. The chain's CDR3 is CASSFGKGGKTQYF. In DNA, the CDR3 is TGTGCCAGCAGTTTCGGGAAAGGGGGAAAGACCCAGTACTTC.

J is TRBJ2-7 and V is TRBV20-1, with D possibly being TRBD2 (5 bases). This CDR3 comprises 15 residues. The V gene lost 0 bases and the J gene lost 0 bases, with 12 bases spanning the gap. Germline CDR1 DFQATT, CDR2 SNEGSKA (reference sequence). Here the CDR3 reads CSARDVKGSSYEQYF. CDR3 nucleotide sequence: TGCAGTGCTAGAGATGTAAAAGGGAGCTCCTACGAGCAGTACTTC.

There are a few counts of this clonotype. V usage is TRBV11-2 and J usage is TRBJ2-7, with 9 bases identical to TRBD1. Germline assignment: CDR1 SGHAT and CDR2 FQNNGV. V trimming: 3 bases; J trimming: 5 bases; junction bases outside the gene matches: 5. CDR3 length: 14 amino acids. Written as DNA, the CDR3 is TGTGCCAGCAGCTTCGGGACAGGGTGGAACGAGCAGTACTTC. Protein: CASSFGTGWNEQYF.

The chain has TRBV4-2 and TRBJ2-1, with TRBD2 identical over 8 bases. This CDR3 region has 22 residues. Trimming cost V 4 bases and J 5 bases; bases outside gene matches: 28. The germline V gene has CDR1 LGHNA and CDR2 YNFKEQ. CDR3 amino acids: CASSRKGRRGAGDWKWDNEQFF. DNA for the CDR3: TGTGCCAGCAGCCGAAAGGGGCGCCGAGGAGCGGGAGATTGGAAATGGGACAATGAGCAGTTCTTC.

This sequence joins TRBV20-1 and TRBJ2-7, with D possibly called TRBD1 or TRBD2 (6 bases each). V was trimmed by 5 bases and J by 2 bases, leaving 16 bases between them. Germline CDR1 is DFQATT and CDR2 is SNEGSKA (reference sequence). The CDR3 loop spans 14 amino acids. CDR3 in amino acids: CSARRGFGAYEQYF. CDR3 nucleotides: TGCAGTGCTCGGAGGGGGTTTGGGGCCTACGAGCAGTACTTC.